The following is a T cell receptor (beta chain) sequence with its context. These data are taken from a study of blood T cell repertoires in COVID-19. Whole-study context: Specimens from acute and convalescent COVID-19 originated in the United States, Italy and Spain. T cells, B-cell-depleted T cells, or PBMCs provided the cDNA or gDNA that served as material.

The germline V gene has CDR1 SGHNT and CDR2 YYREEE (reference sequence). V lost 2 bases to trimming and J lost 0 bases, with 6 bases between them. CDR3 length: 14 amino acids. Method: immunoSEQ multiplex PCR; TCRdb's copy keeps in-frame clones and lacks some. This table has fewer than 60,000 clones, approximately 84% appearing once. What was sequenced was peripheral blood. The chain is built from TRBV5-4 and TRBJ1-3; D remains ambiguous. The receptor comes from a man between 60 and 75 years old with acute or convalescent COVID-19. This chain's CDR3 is CASSLQSSGNTIYF. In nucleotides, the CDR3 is TGTGCCAGCAGCTTACAGAGCTCTGGAAACACCATATATTTT.